Listed here are 11 T cell receptor beta chains from one sample, sequenced in a study of Graves' ophthalmopathy and Graves' hyperthyroidism. RNA transcripts were the template, and TCR beta CDR3 regions were amplified from them. The workflow started with a first-round RT-PCR run with HTBI primers and then moved on to a second-round multiplex PCR. TCRdb ran MiXCR on the multiplex PCR reads and lists one entry per CDR3 protein. The data contain over 650,000 distinct CDR3 sequences, 35% to 50% of them singletons. The sample comprised peripheral blood. These receptors all come from an adult man with Graves' ophthalmopathy.

This clonotype was detected many times. This chain joins TRBV12-3 or TRBV12-4 and TRBJ1-1; D gene uncertain. The CDR3 is made up of 12 amino acids. The V end lost 6 bases, the J end lost 2 bases, and 7 bases lay between the germline ends. CDR3 DNA sequence: TGTGCCAGCAGAGAATTAAACACTGAAGCTTTCTTT. The encoded protein is CASRELNTEAFF.

The chain is built from TRBV11-1 and TRBJ2-5; weak D call: TRBD2 (6 bases). The V end lost 4 bases, the J end lost 1 base, and 13 bases lay between the germline ends. The CDR3 is 15 amino acids. Germline assignment: CDR1 SGHAT and CDR2 FQDESV (reference sequence). The CDR3 loop reads CASSSRGSGQETQYF. The CDR3 DNA reads TGTGCCAGCAGCTCCCGAGGTAGCGGCCAAGAGACCCAGTACTTC.

The chain couples TRBV25-1 to TRBJ2-2, with TRBD2 matching over 15 bases. CDR1 MGHDK and CDR2 SYGVNS come from the germline V gene. V was clipped by 6 bases and J by 4 bases; unmatched bases: 18. The CDR3 consists of 21 residues. CDR3 region: CASRRQPGLAGGAPGTGELFF. The CDR3 bases are TGTGCCAGCAGGCGCCAACCGGGACTAGCGGGGGGCGCCCCGGGCACCGGGGAGCTGTTTTTT.

For this clonotype: A much larger clone sits a single nucleotide away, making a read error possible. The chain recombines TRBV11-3 with TRBJ2-2; no reliable D call. Germline V lookup: CDR1 SGHNT, CDR2 YENEEA. The CDR3 loop spans 12 amino acids. The V end lost 3 bases, the J end lost 4 bases, and 3 bases lay between the germline ends. CDR3 residues: CASSFFTGELFF. The CDR3 nucleotides are TGTGCCAGCAGCTTCTTCACCGGGGAGCTGTTTTTT.

A note on this clonotype: A much larger clone differs from this one at a single base, so this may be a read error. The chain combines TRBV20-1 with TRBJ2-7; 8 bases match TRBD2. Germline V gene sequence: CDR1 DFQATT, CDR2 SNEGSKA (reference sequence). The CDR3 sequence is 15 residues long. V lost 3 bases and J lost 0; bases outside the gene matches: 7. As DNA, the CDR3 is TGCAGTGCTAGCGGCCTAGCGGGCCACTCCTACGAGCAGTACTTC. Amino acid sequence: CSASGLAGHSYEQYF.

This clonotype showed up just a few times. The chain has TRBV7-9 and TRBJ2-3; D assignment may be TRBD1 or TRBD2 (5 bases each). The CDR3 is made up of 15 amino acids. The germline V gene has CDR1 SEHNR and CDR2 FQNEAQ (reference sequence). V lost 1 base to trimming and J lost 4 bases, with 12 bases between them. This chain's CDR3 is CASSLGDQGPDTQYF. DNA for the CDR3: TGTGCCAGCAGCTTAGGGGACCAGGGCCCAGATACGCAGTATTTT.

This clonotype showed up just a few times. The chain combines TRBV7-3 with TRBJ2-5; D is perhaps TRBD2 (5 bases). The CDR3 has 13 residues. Germline lookup yields CDR1 SGHTA and CDR2 FQGTGA. V lost 1 base, J lost 4 bases, and 7 bases lay in between. The DNA of the CDR3 is TGTGCCAGCAGCTTAAACAGCGGAGAGACCCAGTACTTC. It codes for CASSLNSGETQYF. Together with reference TRBV7-3 and TRBJ2-5, the CDR3 gives the full variable domain: GAGVSQTPSNKVTEKGKYVELRCDPISGHTALYWYRQSLGQGPEFLIYFQGTGAADDSGLPNDRFFAVRPEGSVSTLKIQRTERGDSAVYLCASSLNSGETQYFGPGTRLLVL.

This clonotype has a count of ten or more. The V gene is TRBV7-9, the J gene TRBJ1-1, with a possible D match to TRBD1 (5 bases). This CDR3 spans 15 amino acids. V lost 5 bases to trimming and J lost 1 base, with 14 bases between them. Germline loops: CDR1 SEHNR, CDR2 FQNEAQ (reference sequence). The CDR3 region is CASSPQAPRNTEAFF. The CDR3 region has the DNA TGTGCCAGCAGCCCACAGGCCCCTCGGAACACTGAAGCTTTCTTT.

The V call is TRBV10-3, the J call TRBJ1-1, with no clear D. This CDR3 is 13 amino acids long. V lost 4 bases and J lost 5, with 11 bases in between. Per germline, CDR1 ENHRY and CDR2 SYGVKD. The CDR3 DNA reads TGTGCCATCAGTGGGGATCAGAGGACTGAAGCTTTCTTT. Protein: CAISGDQRTEAFF.

This clonotype came up many times. The chain recombines TRBV29-1 with TRBJ1-3; D is perhaps TRBD1 (5 bases). The germline V gene has CDR1 SQVTM and CDR2 ANQGSEA. This CDR3 region has 11 residues. V was shortened by 2 bases and J by 7 bases, with 6 bases between the two germline ends. The CDR3 DNA sequence: TGCAGCGTTGAACGGGGGAACACCATATATTTT. This sequence encodes CSVERGNTIYF. Full variable domain (rest looked up from reference TRBV29-1 and TRBJ1-3): SAVISQKPSRDICQRGTSLTIQCQVDSQVTMMFWYRQQPGQSLTLIATANQGSEATYESGFVIDKFPISRPNLTFSTLTVSNMSPEDSSIYLCSVERGNTIYFGEGSWLTVV.

Worth noting for this clonotype: This may be a read error: a much more frequent sequence differs by one nucleotide. J is TRBJ1-2 and V is TRBV7-2; weak D call: TRBD1 (6 bases). The CDR3 contains 15 residues. CDR1 is SGHTA and CDR2 is FQGNSA in the germline V gene. Trimming cost V 5 bases and J 3 bases, with 16 bases left between them. The CDR3 spells CASSGSWGLDYGYTF. In DNA form, the CDR3 reads TGTGCCAGCAGCGGGTCCTGGGGGCTGGACTATGGCTACACCTTC. The whole variable domain, remainder taken from reference TRBV7-2 and TRBJ1-2, is GAGVSQSPSNKVTEKGKDVELRCDPISGHTALYWYRQSLGQGLEFLIYFQGNSAPDKSGLPSDRFSAERTGGSVSTLTIQRTQQEDSAVYLCASSGSWGLDYGYTFGSGTRLTVV.